Below are 9 T cell receptor beta chains sequenced from a single sample in a study of T cells in Graves' hyperthyroidism and ophthalmopathy. From RNA transcripts, TCR beta CDR3 regions were amplified. HTBI primers were the set used in a first-round RT-PCR of the TCR CDR3. TCRdb re-called the multiplex PCR reads with MiXCR, one entry per CDR3 protein. The profile shows some 490,000 distinct CDR3 sequences, 22% of them singletons. The sample comprised blood. The receptors here all came from an older woman with Graves' ophthalmopathy.

The CDR3 sequence: CSGGSETQYF. The DNA for the CDR3 is TGCAGCGGGGGGTCGGAGACCCAGTACTTC. The chain employs TRBV29-1 and TRBJ2-5; D could derive from TRBD1 or TRBD2 (5 bases each). Trimming took 7 bases from V and 5 from J, leaving 8 bases between them. The CDR3 has 10 residues. Germline CDR1 reads SQVTM; CDR2 reads ANQGSEA.

This clonotype showed up many times. This chain joins TRBV9 and TRBJ1-5; D not certain. CDR1 is SGDLS and CDR2 is YYNGEE in the germline V gene. The CDR3 runs 14 residues. V was pared by 2 bases and J by 0 bases, with 6 bases between. Here the CDR3 DNA reads TGTGCCAGCAGCGTGGACGGTAGCAATCAGCCCCAGCATTTT. Its protein product is CASSVDGSNQPQHF.

The rearrangement uses TRBV5-1 and TRBJ2-1, with 11 bases that match TRBD2. The CDR3 covers 15 residues. Germline assignment: CDR1 SGHRS and CDR2 YFSETQ. V lost 4 bases and J lost 7; bases outside the gene matches: 7. The CDR3, as DNA: TGCGCCAGCAGCCCAATAGCGGGAGGGCCGAATGAGCAGTTCTTC. The encoded protein is CASSPIAGGPNEQFF.

This clonotype was detected many times. The V and J genes are TRBV28 and TRBJ1-4; 10 positions agree with TRBD1. Germline CDR1 is MDHEN and CDR2 is SYDVKM. The CDR3 consists of 14 residues. Trimming at V came to 7 bases and at J to 8 bases, leaving 7 bases not matched to a gene. The CDR3, as DNA: TGTGCCAGCACGGGACAGGGGCAGTGGGAAAAACTGTTTTTT. Translated, it gives CASTGQGQWEKLFF.

This clonotype came up many times. The rearrangement uses TRBV2 and TRBJ1-1; no clear D gene. Germline V gene lookup returns CDR1 SNHLY and CDR2 FYNNEI. The CDR3 has 12 residues. The germline V and J ends were trimmed by 7 bases and 5 bases, with 11 bases remaining between them. This chain's CDR3 is CASTGDGTEAFF. The CDR3 DNA is TGTGCCAGCACTGGCGATGGGACTGAAGCTTTCTTT.

The chain uses TRBV4-3 and TRBJ2-1; 9 positions agree with TRBD2. The CDR3 is made up of 15 amino acids. The trim removed 1 base at V and 6 bases at J, leaving 4 bases unmatched. The germline gives CDR1 LGHNA, CDR2 YSLEER. This CDR3 reads CASSQVPAGGNEQFF. The CDR3 region has the DNA TGCGCCAGCAGCCAAGTTCCAGCGGGAGGCAATGAGCAGTTCTTC.

This clonotype showed up just a few times. V and J are TRBV19 and TRBJ2-1; 11 bases match TRBD2. Germline-derived CDR1 and CDR2 are LNHDA and SQIVND (reference sequence). This CDR3 has 14 residues. V shed 6 bases and J 9 bases; nucleotides not matched to a gene: 7. The CDR3 DNA reads TGTGCCAGTAGGACGGAACTAGCGGGAGTTGAGCAGTTCTTC. Translation gives CASRTELAGVEQFF.

The V gene is TRBV24-1, the J gene TRBJ2-4, with D possibly being TRBD1 (6 bases). V shed 4 bases and J shed 0 bases, with 15 bases lying between them. This CDR3 region has 17 residues. In germline, CDR1 is KGHDR, CDR2 SFDVKD. The DNA for the CDR3 is TGTGCCACCAGTGAGAGGACAGCCGCGGGAGCCAAAAACATTCAGTACTTC. It encodes CATSERTAAGAKNIQYF.

There are many counts of this clonotype. The J gene is TRBJ2-3, the V gene TRBV27, with 10 bases matching TRBD2. The CDR3 extends over 16 amino acids. CDR1 MNHEY and CDR2 SMNVEV come from the germline V gene (reference sequence). J was trimmed by 4 bases and V by 5 bases; bases with no gene match: 9. The CDR3 coding sequence is TGTGCCAGCAGTCGTCTAGCGGGAGTAGAGGCAGATACGCAGTATTTT. This translates into CASSRLAGVEADTQYF.